Following are 10 T cell receptor beta chains from one sample sequenced in a study of T cells expressing NK-cell markers. TCRdb re-called the 5' RACE reads, yielding one record per CDR3 amino acid sequence without DNA. The sample totals 160,000 or so distinct CDR3 sequences. Sequencing used blood T cells: a sorted CD56 or NKG2C T cell subset, CD4+ or CD8+ T cells, or bulk PBMC T cells (not recorded which). These TCRs come from a woman aged 18 to 75 in good health.

The chain links TRBV10-3 to TRBJ2-1; TCRdb designates TRBD2, a call that cannot be tested without DNA. The CDR3 consists of 15 residues. Germline assignment: CDR1 ENHRY and CDR2 SYGVKD. CDR3 protein: CAIRGLAGGPGEQFF.

The V gene is TRBV6-1, the J gene TRBJ1-6. CDR3 size: 14 residues. Germline V CDR1 and CDR2: MNHNS, SASEGT. The CDR3 loop is CASSQTPGPSPLHF.

This CDR3 is CATEGNYGYTF. The chain couples TRBV24-1 to TRBJ1-2; TCRdb proposes TRBD1, but this gene call is untestable without DNA. The germline CDR1 and CDR2 sequences are KGHDR and SFDVKD. The CDR3 is 11 amino acids.

CDR3 region: CASSLEGWGEAFF. V gene TRBV5-6 combines with J gene TRBJ1-1. The CDR3 has 13 amino acids. Germline CDR1 SGHDT, CDR2 YYEEEE.

The rearrangement links TRBV13 to TRBJ1-5; TCRdb designates TRBD1, a call that cannot be tested without DNA. This CDR3 spans 16 amino acids. Per the germline V gene, CDR1 is PRHDT and CDR2 is FYEKMQ (reference sequence). The CDR3 protein is CASSFRDRGSNQPQHF.

The chain links TRBV4-2 to TRBJ2-7; there is no DNA to check the TCRdb D call of TRBD2. The CDR3 spans 14 residues. Germline V gives CDR1 LGHNA, CDR2 YNFKEQ. CDR3: CASSPRTSSYEQYF.

The chain combines TRBV5-1 with TRBJ2-7; the D call from TCRdb, TRBD2, cannot be confirmed without DNA. The CDR3 runs 15 residues. In germline, CDR1 is SGHRS, CDR2 YFSETQ. The CDR3 reads CASVNGLAGKYEQYF.

The rearrangement links TRBV25-1 to TRBJ2-1; TCRdb names TRBD2, which stays unverified in the absence of DNA. The length of the CDR3 is 15 residues. Germline lookup yields CDR1 MGHDK and CDR2 SYGVNS. CDR3: CASSERGGYYNEQFF. Full variable domain (missing parts from reference TRBV25-1 and TRBJ2-1): EADIYQTPRYLVIGTGKKITLECSQTMGHDKMYWYQQDPGMELHLIHYSYGVNSTEKGDLSSESTVSRIRTEHFPLTLESARPSHTSQYLCASSERGGYYNEQFFGPGTRLTVL.

CDR3 loop: CASSFYRGNTEAFF. V usage is TRBV5-1 and J usage is TRBJ1-1; TCRdb outputs TRBD1, but without DNA this stays unchecked. This CDR3 is 14 amino acids long. Per germline, CDR1 SGHRS and CDR2 YFSETQ.

The V call is TRBV7-3, the J call TRBJ2-3; with no DNA, the TCRdb D assignment of TRBD2 cannot be verified. CDR3 length: 15 residues. The germline CDR1 and CDR2 sequences are SGHTA and FQGTGA. The chain's CDR3 is CASSRQINLPDTQYF.